This record covers a single T cell receptor beta chain. This clonotype has a handful of counts. Its antigen remains undetermined. No base-level quality is on record; no much larger clone is a single base apart. The library was prepared using 5' RACE. Data came from an Illumina HiSeq 2000. A universal primer binding site was added through template switching, and the final cDNA carried a unique molecular identifier so that TCR cDNA molecules could be counted accurately. Specific primers in the conserved constant-segment region were used to synthesize first-strand cDNA for the TCR alpha and beta chains. To control for contamination, each cDNA library was double barcoded with a SMART-Mk sample barcode plus Illumina barcodes. TruSeq adapter sequences along with Illumina sample barcodes were introduced in two successive PCR steps. TCR alpha and beta cDNA libraries were sequenced on the Illumina HiSeq platform with custom primers. On the study's bioinformatics: Raw reads were processed with MiGEC to extract unique molecular identifiers, and MiXCR was used to determine CDR3 positions. For each individual, recombination models were inferred using an EM algorithm with the repgenHMM and IGoR tools. The tcR package in R was used for shared clonotype analysis, with sharing normalized by the product of cloneset sizes. To study raw recombination free of thymic and clonal selection effects, out-of-frame nonproductive sequences were analyzed. In TCRdb, the public reads were trimmed at Q25 with fastp and aligned with MiXCR, with productive beta chains retained. Entries are consolidated by CDR3 protein sequence, retaining the most common genes and DNA. TCRdb, not the authors, supplied the V and J calls. The sample records 1,800,000 or so distinct CDR3 sequences, under 35% of which are singletons. Of the sample, 0.27% falls within the top ten clones.

Only healthy Caucasian donors were included. This specimen comes from a study of identical twins listed by TCRdb under 2016. For context, the study as a whole: The study deep-sequenced TCR alpha and beta repertoires from monozygotic twins, unrelated adults of various ages and cord blood to test whether fetal clonotypes persist. To rule out contamination, the twin experiments were replicated at different times with different library preparation protocols.

Beyond this particular receptor, the publication reports: Abundant cord blood beta clonotypes carried fewer insertions; young adult naive repertoires showed a weaker similar trend, while memory repertoires showed none. Excess twin sharing in beta out-of-frame sequences was weaker because fewer shared sequences lowered the signal-to-noise ratio. Invariant T cells such as MAIT and iNKT could partly confound zero-insertion analyses, although diverse VJ usage argued against such confounding for most clonotypes. Recombination models systematically underestimated out-of-frame TCR alpha sharing in monozygotic twins but agreed with sharing between unrelated individuals. Because the same donors could not be followed over many years, the conclusions relied on cross-sectional statistical analysis. Compared with coincidental sharing between unrelated individuals, out-of-frame TCR alpha sequences shared between twins had an excess of sequences with low generation probability.

V was cut back by 2 bases and J by 4 bases, leaving a gap of 23 bases between them. According to the germline V gene, CDR1 reads SGDLS and CDR2 reads YYNGEE. From its cysteine to its phenylalanine, the CDR3 spans 18 amino acids. The retained sequence is limited to the CDR3, 54 bases, with the frame set at the first base. The chain couples TRBV9 to TRBJ2-3; the D gene is perhaps TRBD2, on 6 matching bases. Sample: cord blood. The origin of this receptor is a newborn girl in good health. CDR3 protein: CASSVGGSSVGGSDTQYF. The DNA sequence is TGTGCCAGCAGCGTTGGTGGAAGTTCTGTGGGAGGCTCAGATACGCAGTATTTT.